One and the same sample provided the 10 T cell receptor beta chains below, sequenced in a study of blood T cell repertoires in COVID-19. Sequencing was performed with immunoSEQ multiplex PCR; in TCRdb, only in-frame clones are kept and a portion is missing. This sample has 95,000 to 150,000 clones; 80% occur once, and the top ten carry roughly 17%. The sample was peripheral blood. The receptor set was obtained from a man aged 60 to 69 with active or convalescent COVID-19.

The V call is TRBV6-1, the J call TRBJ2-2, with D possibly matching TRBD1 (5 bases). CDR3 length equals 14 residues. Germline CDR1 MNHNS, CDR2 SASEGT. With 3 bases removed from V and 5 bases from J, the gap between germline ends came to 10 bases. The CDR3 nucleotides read TGTGCCAGCAGTGACCCAGGGTTAACCGGGGAGCTGTTTTTT. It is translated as CASSDPGLTGELFF.

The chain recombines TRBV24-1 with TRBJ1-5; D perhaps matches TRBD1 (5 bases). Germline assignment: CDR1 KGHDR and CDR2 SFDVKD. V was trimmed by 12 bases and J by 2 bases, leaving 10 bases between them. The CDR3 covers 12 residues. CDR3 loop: CAAQGGNQPQHF. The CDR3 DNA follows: TGTGCCGCCCAGGGTGGCAATCAGCCCCAGCATTTT.

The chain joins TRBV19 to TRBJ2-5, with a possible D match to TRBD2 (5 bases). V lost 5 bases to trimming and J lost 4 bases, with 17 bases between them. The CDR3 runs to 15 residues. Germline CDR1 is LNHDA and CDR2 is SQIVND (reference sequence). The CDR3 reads CASSPSEGSRETQYF. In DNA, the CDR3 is TGTGCCAGTAGTCCAAGCGAGGGAAGTCGAGAGACCCAGTACTTC.

The CDR3 nucleotides are TGTGCCAGCAGCCCGACCTCAGGGGAGGGGTACAATGAGCAGTTCTTC. As protein: CASSPTSGEGYNEQFF. The V gene is TRBV5-4, the J gene TRBJ2-1, with D possibly being TRBD2 (7 bases). The V end was cut by 4 bases, the J end by 4 bases, with 18 bases between. CDR3 length: 16 amino acids. Germline CDR1 reads SGHNT; CDR2 reads YYREEE (reference sequence).

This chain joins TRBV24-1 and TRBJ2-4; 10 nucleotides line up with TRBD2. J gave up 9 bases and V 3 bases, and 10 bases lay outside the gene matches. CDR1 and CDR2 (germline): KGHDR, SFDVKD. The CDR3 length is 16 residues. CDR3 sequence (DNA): TGTGCCACCAGTGATGGGACTAGCGAACGGAGGAGCATTCAGTACTTC. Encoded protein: CATSDGTSERRSIQYF.

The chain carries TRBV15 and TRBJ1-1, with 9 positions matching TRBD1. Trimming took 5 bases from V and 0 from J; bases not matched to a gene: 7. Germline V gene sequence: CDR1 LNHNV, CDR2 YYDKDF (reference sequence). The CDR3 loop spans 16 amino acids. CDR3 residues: CATSRLDRGMNTEAFF. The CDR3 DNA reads TGTGCCACCAGCCGACTGGACAGGGGCATGAACACTGAAGCTTTCTTT.

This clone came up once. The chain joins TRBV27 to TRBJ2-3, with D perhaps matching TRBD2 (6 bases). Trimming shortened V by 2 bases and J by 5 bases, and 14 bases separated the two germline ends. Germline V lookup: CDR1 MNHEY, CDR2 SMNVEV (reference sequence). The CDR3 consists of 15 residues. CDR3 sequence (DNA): TGTGCCAGCAGTTTAGGGGGAGGAAGGTTAGATACGCAGTATTTT. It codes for CASSLGGGRLDTQYF.

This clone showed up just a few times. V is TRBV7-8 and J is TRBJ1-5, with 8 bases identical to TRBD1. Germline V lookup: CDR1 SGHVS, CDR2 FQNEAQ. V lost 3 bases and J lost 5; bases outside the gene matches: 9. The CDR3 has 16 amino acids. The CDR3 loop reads CASSFQSGGAYQPQHF. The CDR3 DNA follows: TGTGCCAGCAGCTTCCAATCAGGGGGCGCCTATCAGCCCCAGCATTTT.

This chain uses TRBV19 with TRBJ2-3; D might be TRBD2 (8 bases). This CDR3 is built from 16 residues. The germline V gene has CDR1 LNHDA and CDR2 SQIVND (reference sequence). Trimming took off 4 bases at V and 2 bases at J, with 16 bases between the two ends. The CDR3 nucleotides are TGTGCCAGTAGTAAGGGGGCGGGAGGTTTCACAGATACGCAGTATTTT. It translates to CASSKGAGGFTDTQYF. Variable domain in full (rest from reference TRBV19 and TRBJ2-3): DGGITQSPKYLFRKEGQNVTLSCEQNLNHDAMYWYRQDPGQGLRLIYYSQIVNDFQKGDIAEGYSVSREKKESFPLTVTSAQKNPTAFYLCASSKGAGGFTDTQYFGPGTRLTVL.

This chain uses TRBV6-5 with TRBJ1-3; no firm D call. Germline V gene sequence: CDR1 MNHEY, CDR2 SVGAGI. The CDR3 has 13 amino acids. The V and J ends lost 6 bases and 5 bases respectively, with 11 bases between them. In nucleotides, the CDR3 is TGTGCCAGCAGCGAGTCCGCGAGAAACACCATATATTTT. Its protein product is CASSESARNTIYF.